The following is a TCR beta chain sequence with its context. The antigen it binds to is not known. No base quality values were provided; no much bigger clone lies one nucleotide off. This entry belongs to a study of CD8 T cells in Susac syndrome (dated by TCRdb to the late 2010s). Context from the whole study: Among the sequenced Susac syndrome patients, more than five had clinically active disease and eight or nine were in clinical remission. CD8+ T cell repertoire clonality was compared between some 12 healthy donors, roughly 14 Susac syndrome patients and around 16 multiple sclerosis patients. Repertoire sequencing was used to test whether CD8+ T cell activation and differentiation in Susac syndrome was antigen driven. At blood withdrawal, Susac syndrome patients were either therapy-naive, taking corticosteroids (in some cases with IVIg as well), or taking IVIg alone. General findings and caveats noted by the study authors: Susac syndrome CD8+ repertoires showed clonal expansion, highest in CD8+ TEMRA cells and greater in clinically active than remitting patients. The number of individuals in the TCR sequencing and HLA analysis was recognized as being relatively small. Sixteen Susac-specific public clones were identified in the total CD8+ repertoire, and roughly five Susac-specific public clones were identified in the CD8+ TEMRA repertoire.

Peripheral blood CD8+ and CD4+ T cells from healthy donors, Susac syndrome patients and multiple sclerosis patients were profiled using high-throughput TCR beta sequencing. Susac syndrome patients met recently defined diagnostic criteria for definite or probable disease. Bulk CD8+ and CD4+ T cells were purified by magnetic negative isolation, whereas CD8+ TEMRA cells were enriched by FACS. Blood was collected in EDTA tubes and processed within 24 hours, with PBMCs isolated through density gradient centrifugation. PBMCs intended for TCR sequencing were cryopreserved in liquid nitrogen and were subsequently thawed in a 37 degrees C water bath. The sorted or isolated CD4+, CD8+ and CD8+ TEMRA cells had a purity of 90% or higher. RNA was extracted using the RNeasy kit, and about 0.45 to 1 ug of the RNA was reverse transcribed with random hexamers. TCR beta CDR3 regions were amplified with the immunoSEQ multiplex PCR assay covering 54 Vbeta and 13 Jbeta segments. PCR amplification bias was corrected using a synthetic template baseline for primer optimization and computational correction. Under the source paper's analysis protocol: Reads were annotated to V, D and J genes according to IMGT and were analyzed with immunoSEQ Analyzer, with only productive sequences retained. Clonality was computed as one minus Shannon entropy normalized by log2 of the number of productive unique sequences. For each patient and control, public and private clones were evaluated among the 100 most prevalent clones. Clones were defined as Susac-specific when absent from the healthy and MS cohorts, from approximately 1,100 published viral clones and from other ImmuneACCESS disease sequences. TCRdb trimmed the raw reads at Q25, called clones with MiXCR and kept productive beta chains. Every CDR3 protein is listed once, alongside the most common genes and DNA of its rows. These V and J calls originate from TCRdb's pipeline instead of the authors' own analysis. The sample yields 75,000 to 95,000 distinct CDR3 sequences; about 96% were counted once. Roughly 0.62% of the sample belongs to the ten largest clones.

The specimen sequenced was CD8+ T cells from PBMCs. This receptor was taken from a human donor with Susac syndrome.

The DNA reads as follows: TGTGCCAGCAGCTTAAACGGGGCAAAGTACTTC. Its amino acids are CASSLNGAKYF. The V and J segments used are TRBV13 and TRBJ2-7; the D element could tentatively be TRBD1 or TRBD2, as 5 bases agree for each. CDR1 and CDR2 are drawn from the germline V gene (reference sequence): PRHDT, FYEKMQ. Trimming takes 2 bases from V and 11 bases from J, and the germline ends sit 10 bases apart. The CDR3 has 11 amino acids, counting the end cysteine and phenylalanine. The kept DNA is CDR3 alone, 33 bases in frame from the first base.